This T cell receptor beta chain was sequenced during a study of regulatory T cells in long-lasting Graves disease. The V gene's germline CDR1 is SGHAT and CDR2 FQNNGV. Trimming pared 6 bases from V and 0 bases from J, leaving 9 bases between. The CDR3 runs to 14 residues. The time point: newly diagnosed GD, antithyroid drugs for less than 3 months. Construction of the TCR library relied on RNA isolated from PBMCs. This clonotype was found many times. Building the TCR beta libraries relied on iRepertoire HTBI primers, and CDR3 regions underwent Arm-PCR. TCRdb re-called the multiplex PCR reads through MiXCR, storing one row per CDR3 protein. The sample holds around 500,000 distinct CDR3 sequences, about 16% seen once. This same sample was also taken into another study, of T cells in Graves' hyperthyroidism and ophthalmopathy. That publication notes: Diagnoses used clinical symptoms, serum thyroxine and TRAb, thyroid ultrasound and orbital computed tomography.

V gene TRBV11-2 combines with J gene TRBJ2-1, with a tentative D call TRBD2 (6 bases). The TCR originated in a woman aged 35-65 years with Graves disease. The sequencing used peripheral blood mononuclear cells (PBMCs), collected at new diagnosis, from a patient treated with antithyroid drugs. The CDR3 DNA sequence: TGTGCCAGCAGGGGACTCCGCTCCTACAATGAGCAGTTCTTC. Translated: CASRGLRSYNEQFF.